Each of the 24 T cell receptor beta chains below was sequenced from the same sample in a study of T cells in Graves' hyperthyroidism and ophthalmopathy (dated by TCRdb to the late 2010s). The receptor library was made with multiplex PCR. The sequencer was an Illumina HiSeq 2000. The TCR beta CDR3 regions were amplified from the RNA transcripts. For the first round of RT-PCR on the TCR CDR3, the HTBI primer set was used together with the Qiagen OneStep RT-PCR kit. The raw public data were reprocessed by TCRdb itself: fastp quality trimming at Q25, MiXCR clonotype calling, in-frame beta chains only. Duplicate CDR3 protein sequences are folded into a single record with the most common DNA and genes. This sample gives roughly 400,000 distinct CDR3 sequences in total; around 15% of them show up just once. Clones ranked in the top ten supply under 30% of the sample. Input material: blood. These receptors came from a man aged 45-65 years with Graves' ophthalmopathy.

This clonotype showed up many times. The CDR3 protein is CASRHDRGYAEAFF. The CDR3 nucleotides are TGTGCCAGCAGGCATGACAGGGGATACGCTGAAGCTTTCTTT. The chain couples TRBV28 to TRBJ1-1; 8 nucleotides align to TRBD1. This CDR3 contains 14 residues. The germline V gene has CDR1 MDHEN and CDR2 SYDVKM. V dropped 6 bases and J dropped 6; count of bases not matched to a gene: 9.

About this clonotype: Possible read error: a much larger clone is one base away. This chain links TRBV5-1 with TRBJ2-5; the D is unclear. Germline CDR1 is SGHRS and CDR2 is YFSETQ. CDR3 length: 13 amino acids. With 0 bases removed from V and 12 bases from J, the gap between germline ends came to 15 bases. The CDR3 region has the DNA TGCGCCAGCAGCTTGGCCCCTAGGGATTCCAAGTACTTC. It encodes CASSLAPRDSKYF.

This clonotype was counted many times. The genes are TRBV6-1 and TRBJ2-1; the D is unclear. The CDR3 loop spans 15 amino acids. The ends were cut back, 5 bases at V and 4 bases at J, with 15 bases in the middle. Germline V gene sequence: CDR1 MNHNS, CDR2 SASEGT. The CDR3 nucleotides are TGTGCCAGCAGTTATTTTACAGAGCTTTACAATGAGCAGTTCTTC. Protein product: CASSYFTELYNEQFF.

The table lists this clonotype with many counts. The chain's CDR3 is CSAYFSGRGGETQYF. In DNA, the CDR3 is TGCAGTGCCTACTTTAGCGGGAGGGGAGGAGAGACCCAGTACTTC. This rearrangement joins TRBV20-1 to TRBJ2-5; 11 nucleotides match TRBD2. This CDR3 is 15 amino acids long. J was trimmed by 4 bases and V by 6 bases; bases with no gene match: 10. Looked up from germline, CDR1 is DFQATT and CDR2 is SNEGSKA (reference sequence).

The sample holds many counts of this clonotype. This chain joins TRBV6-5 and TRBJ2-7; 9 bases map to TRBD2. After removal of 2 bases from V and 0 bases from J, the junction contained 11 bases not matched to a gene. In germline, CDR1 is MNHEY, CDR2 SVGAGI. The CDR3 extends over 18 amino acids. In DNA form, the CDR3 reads TGTGCCAGCAGTTACCGGAATCCGGGACTAGCTGACTCCTACGAGCAGTACTTC. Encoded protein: CASSYRNPGLADSYEQYF.

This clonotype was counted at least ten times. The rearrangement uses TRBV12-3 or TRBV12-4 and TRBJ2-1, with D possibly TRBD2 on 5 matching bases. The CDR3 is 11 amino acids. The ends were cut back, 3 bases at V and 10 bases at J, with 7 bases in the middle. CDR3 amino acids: CASSFSGEQFF. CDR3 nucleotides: TGTGCCAGCAGTTTCTCGGGGGAGCAGTTCTTC.

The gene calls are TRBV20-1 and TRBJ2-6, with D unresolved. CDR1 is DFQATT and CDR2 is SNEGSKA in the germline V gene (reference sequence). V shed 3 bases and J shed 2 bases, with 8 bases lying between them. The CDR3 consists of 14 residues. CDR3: CSARGLTGANVLTF. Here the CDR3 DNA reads TGCAGTGCTAGGGGTTTGACTGGGGCCAACGTCCTGACTTTC.

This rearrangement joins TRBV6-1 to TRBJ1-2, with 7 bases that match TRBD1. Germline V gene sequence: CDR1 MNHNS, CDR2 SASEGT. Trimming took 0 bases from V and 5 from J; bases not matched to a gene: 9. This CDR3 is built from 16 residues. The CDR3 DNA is TGTGCCAGCAGTGAAGCCATAGGCGACAGGGTATATGGCTACACCTTC. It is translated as CASSEAIGDRVYGYTF.

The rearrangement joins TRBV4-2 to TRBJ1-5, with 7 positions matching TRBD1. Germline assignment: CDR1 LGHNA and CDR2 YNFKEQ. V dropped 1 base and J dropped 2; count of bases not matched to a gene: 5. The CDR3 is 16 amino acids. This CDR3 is CASSQGQGGGNQPQHF. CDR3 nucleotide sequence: TGTGCCAGCAGCCAAGGACAGGGCGGCGGCAATCAGCCCCAGCATTTT.

Here the CDR3 DNA reads TGTGCCAGCTCACCACGTCCGAGGACAGGGTTTGGAGATACGCAGTATTTT. The encoded protein is CASSPRPRTGFGDTQYF. The chain uses TRBV18 and TRBJ2-3; TRBD1 aligns across 8 bases. The germline CDR1 and CDR2 sequences are KGHSH and LQKENI. The CDR3 is 17 amino acids. V lost 1 base to trimming and J lost 5 bases; unmatched junction nucleotides: 11.

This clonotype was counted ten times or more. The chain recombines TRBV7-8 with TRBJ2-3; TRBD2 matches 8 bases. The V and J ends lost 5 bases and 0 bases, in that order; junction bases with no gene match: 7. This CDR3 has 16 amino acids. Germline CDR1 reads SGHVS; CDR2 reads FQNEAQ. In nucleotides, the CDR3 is TGTGCCAGCAGCCACAATCCTAGCGGGAGCACAGATACGCAGTATTTT. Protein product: CASSHNPSGSTDTQYF.

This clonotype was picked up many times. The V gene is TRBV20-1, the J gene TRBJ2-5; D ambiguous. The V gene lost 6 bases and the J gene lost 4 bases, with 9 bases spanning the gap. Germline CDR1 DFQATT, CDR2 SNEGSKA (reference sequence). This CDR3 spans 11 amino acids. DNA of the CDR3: TGCAGTGCGAACCCCCGAGAGACCCAGTACTTC. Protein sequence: CSANPRETQYF.

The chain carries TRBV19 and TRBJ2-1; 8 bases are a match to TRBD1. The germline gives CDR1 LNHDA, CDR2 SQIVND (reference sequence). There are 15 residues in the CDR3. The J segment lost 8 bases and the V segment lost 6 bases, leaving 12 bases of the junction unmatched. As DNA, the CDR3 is TGTGCCAGTAGCCCGGAGACAGGGGTTATTGATGAGCAGTTCTTC. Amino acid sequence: CASSPETGVIDEQFF.

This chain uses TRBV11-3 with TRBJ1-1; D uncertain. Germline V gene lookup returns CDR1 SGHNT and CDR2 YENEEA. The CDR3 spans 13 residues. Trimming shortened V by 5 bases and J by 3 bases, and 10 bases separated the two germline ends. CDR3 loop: CASSIEADTEAFF. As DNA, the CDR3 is TGTGCCAGCAGCATTGAAGCAGACACTGAAGCTTTCTTT.

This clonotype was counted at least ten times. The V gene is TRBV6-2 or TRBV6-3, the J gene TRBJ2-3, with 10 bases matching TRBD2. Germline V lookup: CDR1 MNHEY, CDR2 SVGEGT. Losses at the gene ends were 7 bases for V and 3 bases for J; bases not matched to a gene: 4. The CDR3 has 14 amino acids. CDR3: CASTSSGRTDTQYF. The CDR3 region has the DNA TGTGCCAGCACCAGTAGCGGGAGGACAGATACGCAGTATTTT.

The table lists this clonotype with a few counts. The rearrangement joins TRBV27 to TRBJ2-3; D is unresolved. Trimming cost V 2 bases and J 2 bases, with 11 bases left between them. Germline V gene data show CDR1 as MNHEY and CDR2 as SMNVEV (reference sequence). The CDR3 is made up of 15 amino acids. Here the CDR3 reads CASSLTTPATDTQYF. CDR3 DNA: TGTGCCAGCAGTTTAACCACCCCAGCCACAGATACGCAGTATTTT.

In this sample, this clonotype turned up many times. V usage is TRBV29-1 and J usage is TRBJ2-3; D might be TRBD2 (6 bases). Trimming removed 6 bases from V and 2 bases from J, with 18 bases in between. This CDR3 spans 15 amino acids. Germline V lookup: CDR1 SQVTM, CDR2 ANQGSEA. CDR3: CSVTMGGTSTDTQYF. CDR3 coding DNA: TGCAGCGTAACGATGGGCGGGACCTCCACAGATACGCAGTATTTT.

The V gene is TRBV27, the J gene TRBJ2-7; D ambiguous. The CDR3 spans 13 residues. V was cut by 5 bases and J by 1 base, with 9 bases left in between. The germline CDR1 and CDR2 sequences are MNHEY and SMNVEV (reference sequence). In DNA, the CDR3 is TGTGCCAGCAGTCCCCACGCTTCCTACGAGCAGTACTTC. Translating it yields CASSPHASYEQYF.

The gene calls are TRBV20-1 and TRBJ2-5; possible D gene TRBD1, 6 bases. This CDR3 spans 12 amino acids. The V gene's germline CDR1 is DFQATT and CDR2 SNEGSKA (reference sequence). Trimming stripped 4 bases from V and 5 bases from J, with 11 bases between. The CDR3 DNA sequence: TGCAGTGCTATAGCAGGGGATGAGACCCAGTACTTC. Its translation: CSAIAGDETQYF.

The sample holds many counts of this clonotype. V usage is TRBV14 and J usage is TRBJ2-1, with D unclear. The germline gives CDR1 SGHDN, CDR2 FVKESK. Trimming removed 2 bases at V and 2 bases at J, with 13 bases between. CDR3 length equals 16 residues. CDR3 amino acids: CASSQIWDLAYNEQFF. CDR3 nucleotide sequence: TGTGCCAGCAGCCAAATTTGGGATCTGGCCTACAATGAGCAGTTCTTC.

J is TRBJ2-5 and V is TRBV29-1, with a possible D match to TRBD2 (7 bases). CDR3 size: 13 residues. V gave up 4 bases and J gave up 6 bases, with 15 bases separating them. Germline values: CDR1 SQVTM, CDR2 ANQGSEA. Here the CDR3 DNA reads TGCAGCGTTGGGGGGGGCGGGAGCCAGACCCAGTACTTC. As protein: CSVGGGGSQTQYF.

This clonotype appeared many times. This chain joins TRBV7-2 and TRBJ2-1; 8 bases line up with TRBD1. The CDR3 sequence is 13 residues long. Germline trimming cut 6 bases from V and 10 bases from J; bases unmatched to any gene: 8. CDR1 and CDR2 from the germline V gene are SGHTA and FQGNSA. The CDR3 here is CASSPLQGGEQFF. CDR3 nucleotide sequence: TGTGCCAGCAGTCCCCTACAGGGGGGCGAGCAGTTCTTC.

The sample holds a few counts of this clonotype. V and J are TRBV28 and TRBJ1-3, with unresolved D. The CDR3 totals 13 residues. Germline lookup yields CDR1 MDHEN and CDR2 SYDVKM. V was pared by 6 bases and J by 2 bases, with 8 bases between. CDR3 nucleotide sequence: TGTGCCAGCAGGGTAGGAACTGGAAACACCATATATTTT. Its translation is CASRVGTGNTIYF.

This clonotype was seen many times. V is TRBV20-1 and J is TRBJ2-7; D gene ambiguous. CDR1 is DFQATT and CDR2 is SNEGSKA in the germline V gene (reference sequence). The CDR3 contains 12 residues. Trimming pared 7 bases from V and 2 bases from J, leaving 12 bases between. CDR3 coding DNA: TGCAGTGTTGCCTTGATCCCCTACGAGCAGTACTTC. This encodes CSVALIPYEQYF.